This entry features one T cell receptor beta chain sequence. The target antigen is unknown. These data are taken from a study of T cell responses to AZD1222 COVID-19 vaccine. Whole-study findings and limits: Females made up more of the donors, who were largely white British, and clonal diversity may have come out too low.

Only in-frame clones appear in the TCRdb table, and some are missing; sequencing was by immunoSEQ multiplex PCR. Among 150,000 to 200,000 clones listed, around 90% were seen once. The specimen comprised peripheral blood, sampled 28 days after the second AZD1222 dose. The source of this sequence is an adult who received the AZD1222 COVID-19 vaccine.

The CDR3 reads CASSLIGTGYNEQFF. In DNA form, the CDR3 reads TGTGCCAGCAGTTTAATAGGGACTGGTTACAATGAGCAGTTCTTC. This sequence joins TRBV28 and TRBJ2-1; D may be TRBD2 (6 bases). The CDR3 length is 15 residues. Germline V gene lookup returns CDR1 MDHEN and CDR2 SYDVKM. V lost 2 bases to trimming and J lost 4 bases, with 12 bases between them.